This TCR beta chain was sequenced during a study of multiple sclerosis patients with progressive multifocal leukoencephalopathy. Data came from immunoSEQ multiplex PCR; TCRdb stores just in-frame clones and leaves some out. This table holds 30,000 or so clones, approximately 89% found once. This clone showed up just once. The antigen is unknown. Regarding the study as a whole: It is unclear whether the findings reflect JC virus infection or general immunocompromise.

In germline, CDR1 is MNHEY, CDR2 SMNVEV (reference sequence). This CDR3 is 13 amino acids long. The V gene lost 5 bases and the J gene lost 4 bases, with 9 bases spanning the gap. Time point noted: time of PML onset. After roughly 16 to 60 months on natalizumab, the natalizumab-treated patients developed PML. This receptor was taken from a woman in her 30s with progressive multifocal leukoencephalopathy. This sequence joins TRBV27 and TRBJ1-5; D is undetermined. The sequencing used PBMCs, collected from a patient treated with natalizumab. This chain's CDR3 is CASSMGLNQPQHF. The CDR3 coding sequence is TGTGCCAGCAGTATGGGTCTTAATCAGCCCCAGCATTTT.